This T cell receptor (beta chain) was found in a study of hypomethylating agent response in myelodysplastic syndrome. Study-level background: Most often mutated was TET2, found in about 45% of the 11 patients. Study outcomes and limitations: This small study analyzed only about eleven patients. After treatment, novel clonotypes emerged more in responders, contracted ones more in non-responders.

In germline, CDR1 is SGDLS, CDR2 YYNGEE. This CDR3 is 16 amino acids long. V was clipped by 4 bases and J by 1 base, with 17 bases between them. This clone was picked up a small number of times. Its antigen is unknown. Methods used by the authors: Of roughly 180,000 unique clonotypes, roughly 1.5% were previously reported viral-epitope-specific in VDJdb. Only in-frame clones appear in the TCRdb table, and some are missing; sequencing was by immunoSEQ multiplex PCR. The V and J calls and clone size come from that table; D and trimming were worked out from the DNA. The repertoire includes about 1,800 clones, approximately 78% of them detected once, and approximately 17% sits in the top ten.

The sample was bone marrow, taken before or after starting hypomethylating agent treatment for myelodysplastic syndrome (not recorded which). V is TRBV9 and J is TRBJ1-1; D is possibly TRBD1 (5 bases). This TCR derives from a human donor with myelodysplastic syndrome. The CDR3 loop reads CASSLTSWGPNTEAFF. The CDR3 coding sequence is TGTGCCAGCAGCCTCACCTCGTGGGGACCGAACACTGAAGCTTTCTTT.